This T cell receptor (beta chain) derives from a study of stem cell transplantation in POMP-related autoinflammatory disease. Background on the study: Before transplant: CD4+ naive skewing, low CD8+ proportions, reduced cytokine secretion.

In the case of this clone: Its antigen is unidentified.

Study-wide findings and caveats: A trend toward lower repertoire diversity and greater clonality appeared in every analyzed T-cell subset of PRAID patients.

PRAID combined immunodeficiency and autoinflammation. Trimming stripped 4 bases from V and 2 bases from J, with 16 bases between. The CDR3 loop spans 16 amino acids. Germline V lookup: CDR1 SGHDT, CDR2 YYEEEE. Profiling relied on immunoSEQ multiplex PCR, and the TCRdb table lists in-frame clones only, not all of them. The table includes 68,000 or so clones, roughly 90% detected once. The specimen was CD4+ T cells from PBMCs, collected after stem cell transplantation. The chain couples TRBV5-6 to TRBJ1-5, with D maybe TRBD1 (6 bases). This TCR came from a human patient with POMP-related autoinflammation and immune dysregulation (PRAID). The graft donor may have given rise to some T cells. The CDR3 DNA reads TGTGCCAGCAGCCAGGGGCGGGGTTTCGGCAATCAGCCCCAGCATTTT. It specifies CASSQGRGFGNQPQHF.